The 21 T cell receptor beta chains below all came from one sample that was sequenced in a study of blood T cell repertoires in COVID-19 (TCRdb year 2020). The library was built by means of the immunoSEQ multiplex PCR assay. TCRdb mirrors the immuneACCESS table, restricted to in-frame sequences. Some clones are absent from its copies; in checked studies, under half trace to an unresolved V gene, and the reason for the others is unknown. This sample has approximately 480,000 clones in its table, and about 91% of those were observed once. The ten most abundant clones make up roughly 0.92% of the sample. Sequenced material: peripheral blood. All receptors come from a man between 18 and 35 years old with COVID-19, enrolled during active disease.

The V gene is TRBV2, the J gene TRBJ1-5, with 8 bases that match TRBD1. Germline values: CDR1 SNHLY, CDR2 FYNNEI. J lost 12 bases, V lost 1 base, and 8 bases had no gene match. The CDR3 extends over 14 amino acids. The chain's CDR3 is CASSEEGAGGVQHF. The CDR3 DNA reads as TGTGCCAGCAGTGAAGAGGGGGCAGGGGGCGTCCAGCATTTT.

This rearrangement joins TRBV5-1 to TRBJ2-7, with 9 bases matching TRBD2. Losses at the gene ends were 5 bases for V and 5 bases for J; bases not matched to a gene: 8. In germline, CDR1 is SGHRS, CDR2 YFSETQ. There are 14 residues in the CDR3. The CDR3 coding sequence is TGCGCCAGCAGATTCGGGGTAGCGGGGGACGAGCAGTACTTC. Protein: CASRFGVAGDEQYF.

The genes are TRBV21-1 and TRBJ2-2; the table's TRBD1 call for D was not verified on the DNA. TRBV21-1 is a documented pseudogene. CDR3 length: 17 residues. The CDR3 nucleotides read TGTGCCAGCAGCAAAGCGGCGGGACAGGGGGCGACCGGGGAGCTGTTTTTT. It specifies CASSKAAGQGATGELFF.

V and J are TRBV7-3 and TRBJ2-3; 9 nucleotides match TRBD1. The CDR3 length is 15 residues. Germline loops: CDR1 SGHTA, CDR2 FQGTGA. With V trimmed by 5 bases and J by 3 bases, 6 bases remained unmatched. This CDR3 is CASSPGQGRTDTQYF. The CDR3 DNA reads as TGTGCCAGCAGCCCCGGACAGGGGAGGACAGATACGCAGTATTTT.

Points on this clone: The sample has other DNA sequences that encode this CDR3 too. The chain is built from TRBV6-5 and TRBJ1-1; D gene uncertain. Germline-derived CDR1 and CDR2 are MNHEY and SVGAGI. V lost 2 bases to trimming and J lost 1 base, with 8 bases between them. This CDR3 has 14 amino acids. CDR3 bases: TGTGCCAGCAGTTACGGGCACCCGAACACTGAAGCTTTCTTT. Amino acids: CASSYGHPNTEAFF.

The rearrangement joins TRBV27 to TRBJ2-2, with D possibly matching TRBD1 (5 bases). The CDR3 is 15 amino acids. Germline loops: CDR1 MNHEY, CDR2 SMNVEV (reference sequence). Trimming took off 3 bases at V and 2 bases at J, with 10 bases between the two ends. The CDR3 reads CASSLSQGNTGELFF. The CDR3 nucleotides are TGTGCCAGCAGTTTGAGTCAGGGAAACACCGGGGAGCTGTTTTTT.

A few counts support this clone. V and J are TRBV11-2 and TRBJ1-1; 8 nucleotides agree with TRBD1. Germline V gene data show CDR1 as SGHAT and CDR2 as FQNNGV. This CDR3 spans 16 amino acids. V lost 5 bases to trimming and J lost 4 bases; unmatched junction nucleotides: 12. The CDR3 nucleotides read TGTGCCAGCAGCCCTCTAGGACAGGGACGACCCACTGAAGCTTTCTTT. Its translation is CASSPLGQGRPTEAFF. The full variable domain, with the rest looked up from reference TRBV11-2 and TRBJ1-1, is EAGVAQSPRYKIIEKRQSVAFWCNPISGHATLYWYQQILGQGPKLLIQFQNNGVVDDSQLPKDRFSAERLKGVDSTLKIQPAKLEDSAVYLCASSPLGQGRPTEAFFGQGTRLTVV.

This clone is a singleton in its sample. The chain carries TRBV6-5 and TRBJ2-1; no clear D. V dropped 3 bases and J dropped 8 bases, with 5 bases sitting between them. The CDR3 contains 11 residues. CDR1 is MNHEY and CDR2 is SVGAGI in the germline V gene. As DNA, the CDR3 is TGTGCCAGCAGTTATATTGATGAGCAGTTCTTC. Protein product: CASSYIDEQFF.

This rearrangement joins TRBV24-1 to TRBJ2-1; 10 nucleotides align to TRBD2. The trim removed 2 bases at V and 8 bases at J, leaving 5 bases unmatched. CDR1 and CDR2 from the germline V gene are KGHDR and SFDVKD. This CDR3 is 15 amino acids long. CDR3: CATSDSSGRRDEQFF. The CDR3 DNA reads TGTGCCACCAGTGATTCTAGCGGGAGAAGGGATGAGCAGTTCTTC.

V gene TRBV2 combines with J gene TRBJ2-5, with TRBD1 identical over 8 bases. V lost 6 bases and J lost 0; bases outside the gene matches: 6. Germline V lookup: CDR1 SNHLY, CDR2 FYNNEI. The CDR3 totals 15 residues. The CDR3 region has the DNA TGTGCCAGCAGCGAGACAGGGGCGTACCAAGAGACCCAGTACTTC. It encodes CASSETGAYQETQYF.

The chain recombines TRBV19 with TRBJ2-2; D is unresolved. V dropped 7 bases and J dropped 0 bases, with 12 bases sitting between them. CDR1 and CDR2 from the germline V gene are LNHDA and SQIVND (reference sequence). This CDR3 contains 15 residues. DNA of the CDR3: TGTGCCAGTACTGCGGTCGCAGCGAACACCGGGGAGCTGTTTTTT. Translating gives CASTAVAANTGELFF.

The chain is built from TRBV15 and TRBJ2-5; unclear D gene. Germline values: CDR1 LNHNV, CDR2 YYDKDF (reference sequence). CDR3 length equals 18 residues. Deletions cut 1 base from V and 0 bases from J, with 18 bases between. The CDR3 loop is CATSRAPQVSLHQETQYF. The CDR3 DNA reads TGTGCCACCAGCAGAGCGCCACAAGTTTCCCTCCACCAAGAGACCCAGTACTTC.

The V gene is TRBV5-8, the J gene TRBJ2-3; 10 bases line up with TRBD2. CDR3 length equals 18 residues. The V and J ends lost 0 bases and 5 bases, in that order; junction bases with no gene match: 12. CDR1 SGHTS and CDR2 YDEGEE come from the germline V gene. CDR3 in amino acids: CASSLVSFVASGGDTQYF. CDR3 DNA sequence: TGTGCCAGCAGCTTGGTATCTTTTGTGGCTAGCGGGGGAGATACGCAGTATTTT.

V and J are TRBV11-2 and TRBJ2-3, with D possibly being TRBD1 (6 bases). Germline CDR1 is SGHAT and CDR2 is FQNNGV. The CDR3 spans 14 residues. Between the trimmed V and J ends, which lost 5 bases and 6 bases, there was a span of 15 bases. The CDR3 protein is CASSPSNRVDTQYF. CDR3 DNA: TGTGCCAGCAGCCCATCAAACAGGGTTGATACGCAGTATTTT.

The J gene is TRBJ2-5, the V gene TRBV29-1; D is perhaps TRBD2 (5 bases). Between the trimmed V and J ends, which lost 5 bases and 6 bases, there was a span of 13 bases. Per germline, CDR1 SQVTM and CDR2 ANQGSEA. This CDR3 region has 12 residues. The CDR3 region is CSVSDGKKTQYF. The CDR3 region has the DNA TGCAGCGTTTCCGACGGGAAGAAGACCCAGTACTTC.

The chain couples TRBV27 to TRBJ1-4; 9 nucleotides match TRBD1. The CDR3 totals 15 residues. V shed 6 bases, J shed 8 bases, and the junction held 10 bases outside the gene matches. Germline V lookup: CDR1 MNHEY, CDR2 SMNVEV (reference sequence). The CDR3 sequence is CASRPGGTGREKLFF. The CDR3 DNA reads as TGTGCCAGCAGGCCAGGTGGGACAGGGCGCGAAAAACTGTTTTTT. The variable domain in full, completed from reference TRBV27 and TRBJ1-4, reads EAQVTQNPRYLITVTGKKLTVTCSQNMNHEYMSWYRQDPGLGLRQIYYSMNVEVTDKGDVPEGYKVSRKEKRNFPLILESPSPNQTSLYFCASRPGGTGREKLFFGSGTQLSVL.

As regards this clone: One end of the junction fails to match germline, which may point to a read error. The V gene is TRBV7-7, the J gene TRBJ2-1; 8 bases map to TRBD2. Looked up from germline, CDR1 is SSHAT and CDR2 is FNYEAQ (reference sequence). CDR3 length: 15 amino acids. The CDR3 protein is CASSNREGLKNEQFF. CDR3 nucleotides: TGTGCTAGCAGCAATCGGGAGGGCTTGAAAAATGAGCAGTTCTTC.

This chain links TRBV11-2 with TRBJ2-1; D not resolved. V lost 2 bases to trimming and J lost 5 bases, with 13 bases between them. The germline CDR1 and CDR2 sequences are SGHAT and FQNNGV. The CDR3 has 15 residues. The CDR3 sequence: CASSLRLGYNNEQFF. In DNA form, the CDR3 reads TGTGCCAGCAGCTTAAGGCTAGGTTATAACAATGAGCAGTTCTTC.

The V call is TRBV7-8, the J call TRBJ2-7; tentatively, D is TRBD1 (6 bases). There are 17 residues in the CDR3. With 1 base removed from V and 2 bases from J, the gap between germline ends came to 18 bases. The germline V gene has CDR1 SGHVS and CDR2 FQNEAQ. In DNA, the CDR3 is TGTGCCAGCAGCTTAGGGTCGTCGGGACATTATCCCTACGAGCAGTACTTC. Translating it yields CASSLGSSGHYPYEQYF.

This clone was seen once. The chain links TRBV24-1 to TRBJ2-5; 13 positions agree with TRBD2. This CDR3 contains 21 residues. Germline lookup yields CDR1 KGHDR and CDR2 SFDVKD. J lost 0 bases, V lost 5 bases, and 17 bases had no gene match. CDR3 protein: CATSGFSGRETSGRYQETQYF. CDR3 nucleotides: TGTGCCACCAGTGGCTTTTCAGGAAGGGAGACTAGCGGGAGGTACCAAGAGACCCAGTACTTC.

The chain links TRBV28 to TRBJ2-2, with D unclear. The germline V gene encodes CDR1 MDHEN and CDR2 SYDVKM. Trimming pared 6 bases from V and 6 bases from J, leaving 11 bases between. The CDR3 spans 13 residues. The CDR3 region is CASRPGPSGELFF. DNA of the CDR3: TGTGCCAGCAGGCCGGGTCCCTCCGGGGAGCTGTTTTTT. Together with reference TRBV28 and TRBJ2-2, the CDR3 gives the full variable domain: DVKVTQSSRYLVKRTGEKVFLECVQDMDHENMFWYRQDPGLGLRLIYFSYDVKMKEKGDIPEGYSVSREKKERFSLILESASTNQTSMYLCASRPGPSGELFFGEGSRLTVL.